Detailed here is one TCR beta chain. Its antigen is currently unknown. This sample is part of a study of blood T cells in healthy people across ages. Study results and caveats: With age, beta diversity per million T cells declined roughly linearly, significantly by 30 to 40.

A second PCR, run for roughly 7 to 12 cycles, used a sample-barcoded 5' primer plus a J-beta primer mix. TCRdb fed the 5' RACE reads into MiXCR, producing one record per CDR3 protein. This sample has about 1.8 million distinct CDR3 sequences; 49% occur once, and the top ten carry 2% to 2.5%. The ends were cut back, 2 bases at V and 3 bases at J, with 8 bases in the middle. CDR3 length: 13 residues. Germline V gene sequence: CDR1 SGHRS, CDR2 YFSETQ. The specimen was blood. This chain joins TRBV5-1 and TRBJ1-2; a weak D match, TRBD1 (6 bases). The sequence was obtained from a woman aged 40 to 55 in good health. DNA of the CDR3: TGCGCCAGCAGCTTTGCAGGGGACTATGGCTACACCTTC. It is translated as CASSFAGDYGYTF.